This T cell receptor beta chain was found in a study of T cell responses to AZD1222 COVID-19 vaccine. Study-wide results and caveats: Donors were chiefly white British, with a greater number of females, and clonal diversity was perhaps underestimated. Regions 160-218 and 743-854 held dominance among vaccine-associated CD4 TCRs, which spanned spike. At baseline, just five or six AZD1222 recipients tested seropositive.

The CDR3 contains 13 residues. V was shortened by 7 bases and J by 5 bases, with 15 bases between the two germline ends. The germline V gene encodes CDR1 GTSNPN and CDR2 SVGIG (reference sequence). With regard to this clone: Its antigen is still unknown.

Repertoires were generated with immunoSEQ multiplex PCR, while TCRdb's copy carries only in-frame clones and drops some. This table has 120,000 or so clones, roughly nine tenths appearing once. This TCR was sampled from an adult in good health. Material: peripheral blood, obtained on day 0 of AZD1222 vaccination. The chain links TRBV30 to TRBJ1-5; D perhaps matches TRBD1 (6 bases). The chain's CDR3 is CASRGGQDQPQHF. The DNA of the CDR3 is TGTGCCTCCCGCGGGGGGCAGGATCAGCCCCAGCATTTT.